The T cell receptor (beta chain) described here comes from a study of blood T cells in healthy people across ages (dated by TCRdb to between 2014 and 2016). At the level of the whole study: In model experiments, template switching captured about one uniquely barcoded TCR beta cDNA molecule for every two T cells. Using deep sequencing normalized with unique cDNA molecular identifiers, the study measured how TCR beta repertoire diversity changes with age. The donors were split into four age groups: young (average 16 years), middle-aged (more than 35), aged (roughly 60) and long-lived (roughly 80). Donors of different ages were randomly distributed across sequencing lanes to avoid experimental bias. The study analyzed two additional independent replicas of 1 million unique cDNA reads from the same blood draw for two donors, one aged 18 to 29 and one aged 80 or older. What the research found in general, with its limitations: Donor CMV infection status was unknown, potentially confounding age-related changes in expanded clonotypes. There was a strong correlation between observed TCR beta diversity and the percentage of naive T cells measured by flow cytometry. Observed TCR beta diversity per million T cells fell roughly linearly with age, and a significant reduction was already apparent by age approximately 41. Total diversity estimates from one million sequenced T cells were considered lower bounds and underestimates. Because profiling used bulk unsorted PBMCs, naive and antigen-experienced compartments could not be compared conclusively. Compared with the aged group, the long-lived group had more naive CD4+ T cells, fewer expanded clones and increased TCR diversity, suggesting age selection.

Taken from the germline V gene, the CDR1 and CDR2 loops are MNHNS and SASEGT. The CDR3 has 17 amino acids, counting the end cysteine and phenylalanine. CDR3 DNA only is kept here, 51 bases in frame from base 1. Preparation of the library involved 5' RACE. Sequencing was carried out with an Illumina HiSeq 2500. A second PCR of about 7 to 12 cycles was run with a J-beta primer mix and a sample-barcoded 5' primer. A unique molecular identifier was introduced onto each TCR beta cDNA molecule by a template-switch 5' adaptor carrying 12 random nucleotides. Each sample yielded at least 2.5 million CDR3-containing paired-end reads. The Mint cDNA synthesis kit, primed by a TRBC-specific oligonucleotide, was used to synthesize first-strand cDNA from all RNA. After uracil-DNA glycosylase treatment, a first 18-cycle PCR used universal primers M1SS and BC2_uni_R on all cDNA. In the paper's pipeline: For normalization, 1 million high-quality reads were randomly selected from each sample, with every read carrying a distinct molecular identifier. Reads sharing molecular identifiers were discarded rather than binned into consensus sequences. CDR3 identification, clonotype clustering and error correction used MiTCR with a Q25 quality threshold and the strictest error-elimination algorithm. A nonparametric unseen species model with Euler transformation was used to estimate a lower bound on total TCR beta diversity. TCRdb passed the public sequencing reads through fastp at Q25 and MiXCR, retaining productive beta sequences. Each entry is one CDR3 protein sequence, shown with its most common DNA and genes. The V and J calls, along with clone size, are taken from TCRdb and not from the paper's own processing. The sample table shows around 1,500,000 distinct CDR3 sequences, and 35% to 45% are seen once. The ten largest clones represent approximately 7.9% of the sample.

The 39 donors, aged roughly 6 to 100 years, were systemically healthy Caucasian individuals from Russia. Each donor gave ten milliliters of peripheral blood, collected into EDTA-treated Vacutainer tubes. Ficoll-Paque density-gradient centrifugation was used to isolate PBMCs, with at least 6.5 million per sample. Total RNA, at least 6 micrograms per sample, was extracted from PBMCs with Trizol reagent. Naive CD45RAhigh/CD27high T cell percentages were measured by flow cytometry on a PBMC aliquot from every donor. For this clonotype: The antigen this receptor binds is unknown. Qualities for individual bases were not recorded, and no much larger clone is one base off.

This clonotype was obtained from a woman aged 18-29 years in good health. The sequenced sample consisted of blood. Here the chain combines TRBV6-1 and TRBJ2-5; 11 bases in the junction line up with TRBD2. The J call could be wrong; TRBJ2-7 is a better fit for the DNA end. The CDR3 sequence is CASSEALAGGLSYEQYF. The bases read TGTGCCAGCAGTGAAGCCCTAGCGGGGGGACTATCCTACGAGCAGTACTTC.